These 28 T cell receptor beta chains share one sample of origin, sequenced in a study of regulatory T cells in long-lasting Graves disease. The sample's time point: newly diagnosed GD, antithyroid drugs for less than 3 months. RNA from PBMCs was the source of the TCR library. Construction of TCR beta libraries relied on iRepertoire HTBI primers and on Arm-PCR targeting CDR3 regions. TCRdb recomputed calls from the multiplex PCR reads with MiXCR, one row per CDR3 protein. This sample carries around 470,000 distinct CDR3 sequences, roughly 15% of them seen once, and the ten largest clones take about 15%. These same data were also listed under a study on T cells in Graves' hyperthyroidism and ophthalmopathy.

This specimen was peripheral blood mononuclear cells (PBMCs), taken at new diagnosis, from a patient treated with antithyroid drugs. Receptor source: a woman between 45 and 65 years old with Graves disease.

This clonotype was seen at least ten times. The chain recombines TRBV6-1 with TRBJ2-3; D ambiguous. Looked up from germline, CDR1 is MNHNS and CDR2 is SASEGT. V lost 2 bases and J 1 base, leaving 4 bases between the germline ends. The CDR3 runs to 13 residues. The CDR3 reads CASSEQRTDTQYF. In nucleotides, the CDR3 is TGTGCCAGCAGTGAACAGCGCACAGATACGCAGTATTTT.

This clonotype turned up a few times. A read error likely explains this, since a far larger clone differs by one base. The rearrangement links TRBV12-3 or TRBV12-4 to TRBJ2-1; D perhaps matches TRBD1 (6 bases). Trimming took off 8 bases at V and 10 bases at J, with 24 bases between the two ends. The CDR3 runs 15 residues. The CDR3 spells CASCRPQGSSYEQFF. The CDR3 DNA reads TGTGCCAGCTGCCGACCACAGGGCAGCTCCTACGAGCAGTTCTTC.

This clonotype was detected many times. The rearrangement joins TRBV20-1 to TRBJ2-1, with 12 bases aligning to TRBD2. The CDR3 length is 15 residues. Per the germline V gene, CDR1 is DFQATT and CDR2 is SNEGSKA (reference sequence). The ends lost 3 bases at V and 2 bases at J; junction bases unmatched: 2. The CDR3 protein is CSASSSGRAYNEQFF. CDR3 nucleotide sequence: TGCAGTGCTAGCTCTAGCGGGAGGGCCTACAATGAGCAGTTCTTC.

A few counts support this clonotype. The chain has TRBV20-1 and TRBJ1-2; TRBD1 might be the D (5 bases). The CDR3 has 16 amino acids. V lost 0 bases to trimming and J lost 2 bases, with 16 bases between them. Germline V lookup: CDR1 DFQATT, CDR2 SNEGSKA (reference sequence). The CDR3 DNA sequence: TGCAGTGCTAGAGATCTCGGCGTGGCAGGGAACTATGGCTACACCTTC. The encoded protein is CSARDLGVAGNYGYTF.

This clonotype has at least ten counts. This chain joins TRBV28 and TRBJ1-5; 7 nucleotides line up with TRBD1. The CDR3 covers 15 residues. V was clipped by 3 bases and J by 2 bases; unmatched bases: 4. Germline lookup yields CDR1 MDHEN and CDR2 SYDVKM. Here the CDR3 reads CASSFPGQGNQPQHF. In DNA form, the CDR3 reads TGTGCCAGCAGTTTCCCCGGACAGGGCAATCAGCCCCAGCATTTT.

The rearrangement joins TRBV7-9 to TRBJ2-1; 7 bases fit TRBD1. The germline V gene encodes CDR1 SEHNR and CDR2 FQNEAQ (reference sequence). The V gene end was trimmed by 3 bases and the J gene end by 4 bases; junction bases not matched to a gene: 3. This CDR3 region has 14 residues. CDR3 sequence reads: CASSFGTEYNEQFF. CDR3 coding DNA: TGTGCCAGCAGCTTTGGGACAGAGTACAATGAGCAGTTCTTC.

V is TRBV5-6 and J is TRBJ2-1, with 11 bases fitting TRBD2. V shed 2 bases and J 2 bases; nucleotides not matched to a gene: 12. The CDR3 has 19 residues. CDR1 and CDR2 from the germline V gene are SGHDT and YYEEEE. CDR3 DNA: TGTGCCAGCAGCTTACTTCGTCGTCAACTAGCGGGAGCCTACAATGAGCAGTTCTTC. It translates to CASSLLRRQLAGAYNEQFF.

This clonotype has ten or more counts. J is TRBJ2-7 and V is TRBV30; the match to TRBD2 covers 8 bases. Germline V gene lookup returns CDR1 GTSNPN and CDR2 SVGIG (reference sequence). The CDR3 sequence is 14 residues long. The V gene end was trimmed by 2 bases and the J gene end by 1 base; junction bases not matched to a gene: 4. The CDR3: CAWSPGTSSYEQYF. The CDR3 region has the DNA TGTGCCTGGAGTCCCGGGACTAGTTCCTACGAGCAGTACTTC.

Ten or more counts support this clonotype. V usage is TRBV28 and J usage is TRBJ2-5; 7 bases match TRBD1. The CDR3 totals 15 residues. The germline gives CDR1 MDHEN, CDR2 SYDVKM. V was clipped by 6 bases and J by 1 base; unmatched bases: 8. CDR3 amino acids: CASSDPGQSQETQYF. The CDR3 nucleotides are TGTGCCAGCAGCGATCCGGGACAGAGCCAAGAGACCCAGTACTTC. Together with reference TRBV28 and TRBJ2-5, the CDR3 gives the full variable domain: DVKVTQSSRYLVKRTGEKVFLECVQDMDHENMFWYRQDPGLGLRLIYFSYDVKMKEKGDIPEGYSVSREKKERFSLILESASTNQTSMYLCASSDPGQSQETQYFGPGTRLLVL.

Of note for this clonotype: Sequence at one end of the junction differs from germline and may be a read error. The chain is built from TRBV6-1 and TRBJ2-2; 9 nucleotides agree with TRBD1. CDR3 length equals 16 residues. The germline CDR1 and CDR2 sequences are MNHNS and SASEGT. DNA for the CDR3: TGTACCAGCAGTCTAACAGGGGGCGCGAACACCGGGGAGCTGTTTTTT. Protein sequence: CTSSLTGGANTGELFF.

This clonotype has ten or more counts. This chain joins TRBV11-2 and TRBJ2-5; unclear D gene. Trimming took off 1 base at V and 5 bases at J, with 5 bases between the two ends. This CDR3 has 12 residues. Germline-derived CDR1 and CDR2 are SGHAT and FQNNGV. The CDR3 loop is CASSLGSETQYF. CDR3 in DNA: TGTGCCAGCAGCTTAGGTTCGGAGACCCAGTACTTC.

Concerning this clonotype itself: One end of the junction fails to match germline, which may point to a read error. The chain has TRBV7-9 and TRBJ2-3; either TRBD1 or TRBD2 may fit D (6 bases each). Germline CDR1 SEHNR, CDR2 FQNEAQ (reference sequence). The CDR3 has 13 amino acids. CDR3 coding DNA: TGTGCCAACAGCTTAGAAGGGGGGGATACGCAGTATTTT. Its translation is CANSLEGGDTQYF.

In this sample, this clonotype turned up many times. The V call is TRBV3-1, the J call TRBJ2-7, with 9 bases identical to TRBD2. This CDR3 comprises 14 residues. Germline-derived CDR1 and CDR2 are LGHDT and YNNKEL (reference sequence). The V and J ends lost 6 bases and 0 bases, in that order; junction bases with no gene match: 3. CDR3 region: CASSQTSGSYEQYF. For the CDR3, the DNA is TGTGCCAGCAGTCAGACTAGCGGCTCCTACGAGCAGTACTTC.

Note on this clonotype: A single base separates this from a much larger clone, so it may be a read error. Lacking the conserved final phenylalanine or tryptophan, this CDR3 likely reflects a read error. The rearrangement links TRBV11-2 to TRBJ2-7; 7 nucleotides match TRBD1. Trimming removed 5 bases from V and 0 bases from J; junction bases left unmatched: 7. Germline V CDR1 and CDR2: SGHAT, FQNNGV. The CDR3 runs 15 residues. DNA for the CDR3: TGTGCCAGCAGCCAGAGACAGGGTAGCTCCTACGAGCAGTACTCC. Its protein is CASSQRQGSSYEQYS.

This clonotype was found many times. This rearrangement joins TRBV28 to TRBJ2-5; weak D call: TRBD1 (6 bases). This CDR3 has 13 residues. V lost 1 base and J lost 4, with 7 bases in between. The germline V gene encodes CDR1 MDHEN and CDR2 SYDVKM. This CDR3 reads CASSLSDRETQYF. The CDR3 nucleotides read TGTGCCAGCAGTTTATCGGACAGAGAGACCCAGTACTTC.

This clonotype was found many times. The chain has TRBV7-8 and TRBJ2-7; 7 bases align to TRBD1. The germline gives CDR1 SGHVS, CDR2 FQNEAQ. V shed 3 bases, J shed 3 bases, and the junction held 11 bases outside the gene matches. This CDR3 has 16 residues. The CDR3 loop reads CASSLAGQVSLYEQYF. For the CDR3, the DNA is TGTGCCAGCAGCTTGGCTGGACAGGTTTCCCTCTACGAGCAGTACTTC.

In regard to this clonotype: A read error may explain this, as a much larger clone is one base away. This chain uses TRBV2 with TRBJ1-4, with no clear D. The CDR3 covers 12 residues. Germline CDR1 reads SNHLY; CDR2 reads FYNNEI. Trimming removed 3 bases from V and 6 bases from J, with 5 bases in between. This CDR3 reads CASSDSDEKLFF. CDR3 in DNA: TGTGCCAGCAGTGACAGTGATGAAAAACTGTTTTTT.

This clonotype was seen repeatedly, ten times or more. The CDR3 region has the DNA TGTGCCAGCAGTTTCAGCGGGCTGGGGGTCTACACCGGGGAGCTGTTTTTT. Translation gives CASSFSGLGVYTGELFF. The genes are TRBV28 and TRBJ2-2; D perhaps matches TRBD2 (6 bases). The CDR3 consists of 17 residues. V lost 3 bases, J lost 3 bases, and 17 bases lay in between. Germline V gene sequence: CDR1 MDHEN, CDR2 SYDVKM. The variable domain in full, completed from reference TRBV28 and TRBJ2-2, reads DVKVTQSSRYLVKRTGEKVFLECVQDMDHENMFWYRQDPGLGLRLIYFSYDVKMKEKGDIPEGYSVSREKKERFSLILESASTNQTSMYLCASSFSGLGVYTGELFFGEGSRLTVL.

This clonotype was seen a few times. The chain has TRBV27 and TRBJ1-5; perhaps TRBD1 as D (5 bases). CDR1 is MNHEY, CDR2 SMNVEV, per germline (reference sequence). The CDR3 length is 16 residues. V dropped 5 bases and J dropped 2 bases, with 16 bases sitting between them. As DNA, the CDR3 is TGTGCCAGCAGTGAAAGGCAGGGAATCGGCAATCAGCCCCAGCATTTT. It translates to CASSERQGIGNQPQHF.

At least ten counts were recorded for this clonotype. The gene calls are TRBV6-2 or TRBV6-3 and TRBJ2-1, with TRBD1 as a possible D gene (6 bases). This CDR3 has 14 amino acids. V lost 0 bases to trimming and J lost 6 bases, with 9 bases between them. Germline lookup yields CDR1 MNHEY and CDR2 SVGEGT. CDR3 sequence reads: CASSYSGASNEQFF. The CDR3 DNA is TGTGCCAGCAGTTACTCGGGGGCTTCCAATGAGCAGTTCTTC.

In this sample, this clonotype turned up many times. The chain joins TRBV6-5 to TRBJ2-2; 14 positions match TRBD2. Losses at the gene ends were 4 bases for V and 5 bases for J; bases not matched to a gene: 6. Germline CDR1 and CDR2: MNHEY and SVGAGI. The CDR3 has 17 residues. The DNA of the CDR3 is TGTGCCAGCAGTTTGGGGACTAGCGGGAGTAATACCGGGGAGCTGTTTTTT. Translated, it gives CASSLGTSGSNTGELFF.

The chain carries TRBV28 and TRBJ2-7; D is perhaps TRBD1 (6 bases). The V end lost 6 bases, the J end lost 4 bases, and 13 bases lay between the germline ends. Germline loops: CDR1 MDHEN, CDR2 SYDVKM. There are 13 residues in the CDR3. The CDR3 loop is CASRGRDKYEQYF. The DNA for the CDR3 is TGTGCCAGCAGGGGCCGGGACAAATACGAGCAGTACTTC.

This clonotype was observed a handful of times. This chain joins TRBV3-1 and TRBJ2-2; D gene ambiguous. V lost 6 bases to trimming and J lost 3 bases, with 17 bases between them. Germline CDR1 LGHDT, CDR2 YNNKEL (reference sequence). The CDR3 covers 16 residues. The CDR3 reads CASRQWWGVDTGELFF. The CDR3 DNA is TGTGCCAGCAGACAATGGTGGGGTGTAGACACCGGGGAGCTGTTTTTT.

About this clonotype itself: A read error may explain this, as a much larger clone is one base away. The J gene is TRBJ2-3, the V gene TRBV7-9; D not certain. The CDR3 covers 12 residues. Trimming took 9 bases from V and 1 from J, leaving 8 bases between them. Looked up from germline, CDR1 is SEHNR and CDR2 is FQNEAQ (reference sequence). This CDR3 reads CARITRTDTQYF. In DNA, the CDR3 is TGTGCCAGAATTACCCGCACAGATACGCAGTATTTT.

The sample holds many counts of this clonotype. The V gene is TRBV7-9, the J gene TRBJ2-5; possible D gene TRBD2, 5 bases. CDR1 and CDR2 from the germline V gene are SEHNR and FQNEAQ (reference sequence). The CDR3 covers 13 residues. The germline V and J ends were trimmed by 6 bases and 9 bases, with 17 bases remaining between them. The CDR3 bases are TGTGCCAGCAGTTCAACCCGGGGTCAGGCCCAGTACTTC. Its translation is CASSSTRGQAQYF.

Ten or more counts support this clonotype. The chain joins TRBV7-9 to TRBJ1-1; 11 nucleotides match TRBD1. The ends lost 5 bases at V and 6 bases at J; junction bases unmatched: 8. CDR1 is SEHNR, CDR2 FQNEAQ, per germline (reference sequence). The CDR3 loop spans 15 amino acids. The chain's CDR3 is CASSERTGGLSEAFF. As DNA, the CDR3 is TGTGCCAGCAGCGAAAGGACAGGGGGCCTTTCTGAAGCTTTCTTT. The complete variable domain, with remaining parts taken from reference TRBV7-9 and TRBJ1-1, reads DTGVSQNPRHKITKRGQNVTFRCDPISEHNRLYWYRQTLGQGPEFLTYFQNEAQLEKSRLLSDRFSAERPKGSFSTLEIQRTEQGDSAMYLCASSERTGGLSEAFFGQGTRLTVV.

This clonotype has only a few counts. This chain connects TRBV29-1 to TRBJ1-2; TRBD1 matches 10 bases. The V and J ends lost 7 bases and 8 bases, in that order; junction bases with no gene match: 4. Germline CDR1 is SQVTM and CDR2 is ANQGSEA. The CDR3 loop spans 11 amino acids. CDR3 DNA sequence: TGCAGCGCTAGACAGGGGGCAGGCTACACCTTC. Translating gives CSARQGAGYTF.

This clonotype occurred a few times. V usage is TRBV6-5 and J usage is TRBJ2-7, with 8 bases fitting TRBD2. CDR1 is MNHEY and CDR2 is SVGAGI in the germline V gene. After removal of 0 bases from V and 0 bases from J, the junction contained 4 bases not matched to a gene. The CDR3 extends over 16 amino acids. The CDR3 is CASSYSFLAGSYEQYF. CDR3 DNA: TGTGCCAGCAGTTACTCGTTTCTAGCGGGCTCCTACGAGCAGTACTTC.